What follows describes a single T cell receptor (beta chain). Its antigen is undetermined. Trimming removed 3 bases from V and 4 bases from J, with 7 bases in between. The germline CDR1 and CDR2 sequences are DFQATT and SNEGSKA (reference sequence). CDR3 size: 11 residues. This sample was included in a study of monozygotic twins with cystic fibrosis. Clones were read by immunoSEQ multiplex PCR, and TCRdb kept only the in-frame ones, dropping some. The sample contains 39,000 or so clones, about 89% of which appear only once. Findings and limits, study-wide: In 13 of 16 pairs, V gene usage was closest to the co-twin's. Nucleotide-identical clonotype sharing was significantly higher within monozygotic CF twin pairs than between unrelated CF individuals. Low clonality (median about 0.0095) suggested a mostly naive repertoire.

Sequencing input: blood. The sequence derives from a boy under 10 years old with cystic fibrosis. This chain uses TRBV20-1 with TRBJ2-7; possible D gene TRBD2, 6 bases. The CDR3 coding sequence is TGCAGTGCTAGCGGGGGTTACGAGCAGTACTTC. This codes for CSASGGYEQYF.